One and the same sample provided the 13 T cell receptor beta chains below, sequenced in a study of tumor-infiltrating lymphocytes in primary liver carcinoma. The blood RNA (from unsorted whole blood) was obtained, and germline DNA was also extracted. cDNA specific to TCR beta was made from 500 ng of total RNA, with a constant-region primer employed for priming. Libraries of TCR beta came from three nested multiplex PCR rounds with slightly modified ARM-PCR. Amplification in the first two PCR rounds was performed using TRBV1-TRBV30 forward primers and a C-beta reverse primer for around 9 cycles each. One entry per CDR3 protein, called by TCRdb with MiXCR from the multiplex PCR reads. Here the sample spans 250,000 to 350,000 distinct CDR3 sequences, 45% to 70% being singletons. Source material: peripheral blood. The receptors come from a woman between 25 and 40 years old with primary liver carcinoma and hepatitis B virus infection.

This chain connects TRBV5-5 to TRBJ2-7; D may correspond to TRBD1 or TRBD2 (5 bases each). The V and J ends lost 2 bases and 5 bases respectively, with 14 bases between them. CDR3 length: 14 residues. CDR1 and CDR2 (germline): SGHKS, YYEKEE (reference sequence). The CDR3 loop is CASSLLPTGHEQYF. CDR3 nucleotides: TGTGCCAGCAGCTTACTTCCTACGGGGCACGAGCAGTACTTC.

Comments on this clonotype: Here the CDR3 omits its conserved ending phenylalanine or tryptophan, so a read error is the likely source. The limits of the CDR3 on the DNA are not certain, so only TCRdb's listed CDR3 is given. The rearrangement joins TRBV11-2 to TRBJ1-1; the table's D gene call, TRBD1, was not cross checked with the DNA. The CDR3 is 15 residues long, counting both termini. From germline, CDR1 is SGHAT and CDR2 FQNNGV. CDR3 in amino acids: CASSTSTGTGTEASL.

To note about this clonotype: This clone may be a read error of a much larger clone one base away. The chain combines TRBV6-2 or TRBV6-3 with TRBJ2-2, with TRBD2 identical over 8 bases. This CDR3 region has 16 residues. V trimming: 7 bases; J trimming: 3 bases; junction bases outside the gene matches: 10. CDR1 is MNHEY and CDR2 is SVGEGT in the germline V gene. This chain's CDR3 is CASNASGSVYTGELFF. CDR3 nucleotide sequence: TGTGCCAGCAATGCCAGCGGGAGTGTGTACACCGGGGAGCTGTTTTTT.

To note about this clonotype: Possible read error: a much larger clone is one base away. The V and J genes are TRBV6-5 and TRBJ2-2, with 8 positions matching TRBD2. Germline V gene data show CDR1 as MNHEY and CDR2 as SVGAGI. CDR3 length equals 14 residues. CDR3 nucleotides: TGTGCCACCCTCCGGGGGGGGAACACCAGGGAGCTGTTTTTT. This encodes CATLRGGNTRELFF.

Concerning this clonotype: It may be a read error: a sequence one base away is much more abundant. The rearrangement uses TRBV4-3 and TRBJ1-2; D is perhaps TRBD1 (5 bases). The CDR3 has 15 amino acids. Germline CDR1 LGHNA, CDR2 YSLEER. The CDR3 DNA follows: TGCGCCAGCAGCCAAACCCAAACAGGCAAATATGCCTACACCTTC. Protein sequence: CASSQTQTGKYAYTF.

This clonotype has only a few counts. Because the CDR3 is missing its conserved closing phenylalanine or tryptophan, this is likely a read error. The CDR3 region is CASSQVGESPSERKQFL. The CDR3 nucleotides are TGTGCCAGCAGCCAAGTAGGGGAGTCCCCATCCGAGAGAAAGCAGTTCCTC. V usage is TRBV4-2 and J usage is TRBJ2-1, with D perhaps given as TRBD1 or TRBD2 (5 bases each). CDR1 is LGHNA, CDR2 YNFKEQ, per germline. The germline V and J ends were trimmed by 1 base and 11 bases, with 24 bases remaining between them. There are 17 residues in the CDR3.

A word on this clonotype: Possible read error: a much larger clone is one base away. The chain carries TRBV7-8 and TRBJ2-7, with D perhaps matching TRBD2 (5 bases). The CDR3 runs to 13 residues. Deletions cut 8 bases from V and 6 bases from J, with 17 bases between. The germline gives CDR1 SGHVS, CDR2 FQNEAQ. The CDR3 coding sequence is TGTGCCAGCGATTCGGGATTGGGGTGCGAGCAGTACTTC. Its protein product is CASDSGLGCEQYF.

As for this clonotype: A junction boundary mismatches the germline segment, possibly from a read error. V usage is TRBV4-3 and J usage is TRBJ2-2; unclear D gene. CDR3 length equals 12 residues. Germline V gene data show CDR1 as LGHNA and CDR2 as YSLEER. CDR3 loop: CTSSQSPGELFF. DNA for the CDR3: TGCACCAGCAGCCAATCGCCCGGGGAGCTGTTTTTT.

The rearrangement links TRBV11-2 to TRBJ2-1; 8 positions agree with TRBD1. Germline CDR1 and CDR2: SGHAT and FQNNGV. CDR3 length: 13 amino acids. Trimming removed 5 bases from V and 8 bases from J; junction bases left unmatched: 5. CDR3 amino acids: CASSTGTGDEQFF. The DNA of the CDR3 is TGTGCCAGCAGCACCGGGACAGGCGATGAGCAGTTCTTC. The full variable domain, in which reference TRBV11-2 and TRBJ2-1 provide the parts outside the CDR3, is EAGVAQSPRYKIIEKRQSVAFWCNPISGHATLYWYQQILGQGPKLLIQFQNNGVVDDSQLPKDRFSAERLKGVDSTLKIQPAKLEDSAVYLCASSTGTGDEQFFGPGTRLTVL.

This clonotype was counted once. This may stem from a read error, because a much larger clone lies one nucleotide away. V gene TRBV4-2 combines with J gene TRBJ2-1; 15 bases agree with TRBD2. The CDR3 is made up of 15 amino acids. CDR1 is LGHNA and CDR2 is YNFKEQ in the germline V gene. The CDR3 bases are TGTGCCAGCAGCGGGACTAGCGGGAGGCAGAATGAGCAGTCCTTC. This encodes CASSGTSGRQNEQSF.

Note on this clonotype: An end of the junction differs from the germline gene, which may be a read error. V gene TRBV11-2 combines with J gene TRBJ2-2, with a tentative D call TRBD1 (6 bases). Germline V CDR1 and CDR2: SGHAT, FQNNGV. The CDR3 runs to 17 residues. CDR3 protein: CATSLDKAGANTRELFF. The CDR3 DNA reads as TGTGCCACCAGCTTAGATAAAGCAGGGGCGAACACCAGGGAGCTGTTTTTT. The full variable domain, completed using reference TRBV11-2 and TRBJ2-2, is EAGVAQSPRYKIIEKRQSVAFWCNPISGHATLYWYQQILGQGPKLLIQFQNNGVVDDSQLPKDRFSAERLKGVDSTLKIQPAKLEDSAVYLCATSLDKAGANTRELFFGEGSRLTVL.

This clonotype was detected many times. This CDR3 reads CASSHTNEQFF. DNA of the CDR3: TGTGCCAGCAGCCATACGAATGAGCAGTTCTTC. This chain uses TRBV11-3 with TRBJ2-1; D is unclear. From germline, CDR1 is SGHNT and CDR2 YENEEA. The CDR3 covers 11 residues. V gave up 5 bases and J gave up 7 bases, with 6 bases separating them.

This chain links TRBV6-5 with TRBJ1-2; possible D gene TRBD1, 6 bases. Trimming took off 1 base at V and 5 bases at J, with 14 bases between the two ends. Germline CDR1 is MNHEY and CDR2 is SVGAGI. The CDR3 loop spans 15 amino acids. The DNA for the CDR3 is TGTGCCAGCAGTTACTTTGCAGGGGTTGGATATGGCTACACCTTC. This gives the protein CASSYFAGVGYGYTF.